The entry below gives a single T cell receptor (beta chain) sequence along with its context. TCRdb's table, derived via immunoSEQ multiplex PCR, lists solely in-frame clones and lacks some. The sample yields some 290,000 clones, roughly 90% seen once. This CDR3 spans 14 amino acids. Germline CDR1 and CDR2: SGHAT and FQNNGV. The J segment lost 7 bases and the V segment lost 1 base, leaving 3 bases of the junction unmatched. This sample stems from a study of blood T cell repertoires in COVID-19. V gene TRBV11-2 combines with J gene TRBJ2-1, with 8 bases aligning to TRBD1. The specimen was PBMCs or T cells enriched from blood (not recorded which). The receptor was derived from a woman younger than 45 who had been exposed to COVID-19. CDR3 bases: TGTGCCAGCAGCTTAGTCCGACAGGGGAATGAGCAGTTCTTC. Translating gives CASSLVRQGNEQFF.